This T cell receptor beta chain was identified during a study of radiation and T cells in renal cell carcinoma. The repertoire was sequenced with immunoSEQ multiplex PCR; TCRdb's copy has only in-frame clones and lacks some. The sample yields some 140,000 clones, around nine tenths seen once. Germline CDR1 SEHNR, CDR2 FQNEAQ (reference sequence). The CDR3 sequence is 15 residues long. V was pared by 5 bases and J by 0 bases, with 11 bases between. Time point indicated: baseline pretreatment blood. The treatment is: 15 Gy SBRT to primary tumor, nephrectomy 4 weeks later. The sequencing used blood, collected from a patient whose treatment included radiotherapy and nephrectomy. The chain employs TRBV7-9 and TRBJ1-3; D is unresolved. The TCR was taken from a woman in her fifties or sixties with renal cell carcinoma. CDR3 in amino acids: CASSPPGSSGNTIYF. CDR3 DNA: TGTGCCAGCAGCCCTCCCGGGTCCTCTGGAAACACCATATATTTT.